This TCR beta chain was profiled in a study of blood T cell repertoires in COVID-19. Across the study: Samples representing acute and convalescent COVID-19 were sourced from the United States, Italy and Spain. Sample material is recorded as cDNA or gDNA derived from T cells, B-cell-depleted T cells, or PBMCs.

How the authors handled the data: Amplifying reference gene primers gave estimates of nucleated cell counts. The protocol was immunoSEQ multiplex PCR, while the TCRdb copy is restricted to in-frame clones and leaves out a portion. V and J calls and clone size are given by that table; D and trimming were obtained from the DNA. Among some 80,000 clones listed, roughly 85% were seen once. Deletions cut 0 bases from V and 6 bases from J, with 16 bases between. Germline CDR1 KGHDR, CDR2 SFDVKD. The CDR3 runs 17 residues. The specimen was peripheral blood. The receptor comes from a man aged 60 to 69 with COVID-19, enrolled during active disease. The chain recombines TRBV24-1 with TRBJ2-2; maybe TRBD2 (5 bases). The CDR3 nucleotides are TGTGCCACCAGTGATTTGCCAGTCTCTAGCTTCCCCGGGGAGCTGTTTTTT. As protein: CATSDLPVSSFPGELFF.